This record concerns one TCR beta chain sequence. The data were taken from a study of shared clonotypes between healthy human individuals. Study-level background: The composition of the donors was a couple of women and three men aged 18 to 49.

The V segment lost 0 bases and the J segment 2 bases; nucleotides outside the gene matches: 8. CDR1 and CDR2 from the germline V gene are SGHRS and YFSETQ. The length of the CDR3 is 17 residues. Libraries were prepared by immunoSEQ multiplex PCR; TCRdb keeps only in-frame clonotypes and omits some of them. The top ten clones hold around 0.4% of a sample with 2,500,000 or so clones, over 85% of them seen once. The origin of this receptor is a young man in good health. Some clones in this sample may be carry-over from other donors' samples. The chain couples TRBV5-1 to TRBJ2-3; 8 bases map to TRBD2. The source material was naive CD4+ T cells from PBMCs. Stated subset: CD45RA+ positively selected. The CDR3 here is CASSLARAGGDTDTQYF. In DNA, the CDR3 is TGCGCCAGCAGCTTGGCCCGCGCGGGAGGTGACACAGATACGCAGTATTTT. Variable domain in full (rest from reference TRBV5-1 and TRBJ2-3): KAGVTQTPRYLIKTRGQQVTLSCSPISGHRSVSWYQQTPGQGLQFLFEYFSETQRNKGNFPGRFSGRQFSNSRSEMNVSTLELGDSALYLCASSLARAGGDTDTQYFGPGTRLTVL.